This entry lists 30 T cell receptor beta chains sequenced from one sample in a study of OX40 agonist ivuxolimab in advanced cancers. Produced via immunoSEQ multiplex PCR; TCRdb's table is partial and in-frame only. The sample has around 70,000 clones; about four fifths are singletons. The source material was CD4+ or CD8+ T cells sorted from blood, sampled in a trial of the OX40 agonist ivuxolimab. These TCRs come from an adult with an advanced solid tumor such as melanoma, head and neck, liver or kidney cancer.

This clone was seen a few times. This rearrangement joins TRBV4-3 to TRBJ1-1; possibly TRBD1 for D (5 bases). The germline V gene encodes CDR1 LGHNA and CDR2 YSLEER. The CDR3 is 16 residues long. The germline V and J ends were trimmed by 3 bases and 5 bases, with 19 bases remaining between them. CDR3 loop: CASSQAATGDFTEAFF. The CDR3 nucleotides read TGCGCCAGCAGCCAGGCCGCAACAGGTGATTTTACTGAAGCTTTCTTT.

The chain joins TRBV28 to TRBJ1-5; D not resolved. Per germline, CDR1 MDHEN and CDR2 SYDVKM. This CDR3 is built from 11 residues. The V and J ends lost 2 bases and 10 bases respectively, with 6 bases between them. The CDR3 is CASSLTLPQHF. CDR3 coding DNA: TGTGCCAGCAGTTTAACCCTTCCCCAGCATTTT.

This clone appeared once. V is TRBV6-1 and J is TRBJ2-4; 10 bases line up with TRBD1. Germline values: CDR1 MNHNS, CDR2 SASEGT. V trimming: 8 bases; J trimming: 8 bases; junction bases outside the gene matches: 6. This CDR3 spans 13 amino acids. The CDR3 loop is CASSPGTGDIQYF. CDR3 DNA sequence: TGTGCCAGCTCCCCAGGGACAGGGGACATTCAGTACTTC.

This clone qualifies as medium-sized. V usage is TRBV11-2 and J usage is TRBJ2-2; 8 bases match TRBD2. V shed 4 bases, J shed 3 bases, and the junction held 10 bases outside the gene matches. Germline values: CDR1 SGHAT, CDR2 FQNNGV. There are 17 residues in the CDR3. The CDR3 bases are TGTGCCAGCAGCTCATCCGGGACTAGTTTGCACACCGGGGAGCTGTTTTTT. It codes for CASSSSGTSLHTGELFF.

This chain joins TRBV5-4 and TRBJ2-2; D is possibly TRBD1 (6 bases). The V gene lost 3 bases and the J gene lost 0 bases, with 9 bases spanning the gap. This CDR3 comprises 15 residues. Germline V gene sequence: CDR1 SGHNT, CDR2 YYREEE (reference sequence). The CDR3 is CASSSTGANTGELFF. The CDR3 coding sequence is TGTGCCAGCAGCTCGACAGGAGCGAACACCGGGGAGCTGTTTTTT.

The chain links TRBV19 to TRBJ2-2, with D perhaps matching TRBD1 (5 bases). This CDR3 spans 13 amino acids. CDR1 LNHDA and CDR2 SQIVND come from the germline V gene (reference sequence). V lost 9 bases, J lost 6 bases, and 14 bases lay in between. Here the CDR3 reads CASKGRQPGELFF. CDR3 coding DNA: TGTGCCAGCAAGGGTCGACAGCCCGGGGAGCTGTTTTTT.

V is TRBV15 and J is TRBJ2-5, with 10 bases lining up with TRBD2. CDR3 length: 16 amino acids. The ends lost 0 bases at V and 5 bases at J; junction bases unmatched: 6. Germline CDR1 and CDR2: LNHNV and YYDKDF (reference sequence). The CDR3 is CATSRDGTSGKETQYF. In DNA form, the CDR3 reads TGTGCCACCAGCAGAGATGGCACTAGCGGGAAGGAGACCCAGTACTTC.

This clone was found once. The rearrangement joins TRBV29-1 to TRBJ2-5, with 10 bases identical to TRBD2. The ends lost 6 bases at V and 1 base at J; junction bases unmatched: 2. The CDR3 contains 13 residues. CDR1 is SQVTM and CDR2 is ANQGSEA in the germline V gene. CDR3 nucleotide sequence: TGCAGCGTCCGGACTAGCGGCCAAGAGACCCAGTACTTC. This sequence encodes CSVRTSGQETQYF.

This clone has just a few counts. V and J are TRBV10-1 and TRBJ1-4; TRBD1 might be the D (5 bases). Deletions cut 0 bases from V and 8 bases from J, with 13 bases between. Germline V CDR1 and CDR2: WNHNN, SYGVQD (reference sequence). This CDR3 has 15 residues. CDR3 bases: TGCGCCAGCAGTGAGTCGAAAGGGGAGCGCGAAAAACTGTTTTTT. Translating gives CASSESKGEREKLFF.

This sequence joins TRBV29-1 and TRBJ2-4, with 11 bases that match TRBD1. The CDR3 runs 15 residues. V lost 6 bases to trimming and J lost 1 base; unmatched junction nucleotides: 5. Germline V lookup: CDR1 SQVTM, CDR2 ANQGSEA. In DNA, the CDR3 is TGCAGCGTATTGGGACAGGGGGACGCCAAAAACATTCAGTACTTC. Its translation is CSVLGQGDAKNIQYF.

V usage is TRBV7-2 and J usage is TRBJ1-1, with 9 bases aligning to TRBD1. Germline CDR1 reads SGHTA; CDR2 reads FQGNSA. The CDR3 sequence is 14 residues long. V lost 5 bases to trimming and J lost 5 bases; unmatched junction nucleotides: 6. The CDR3 region is CASSLGQGSTEAFF. The CDR3 coding sequence is TGTGCCAGCAGCCTAGGACAGGGGTCGACTGAAGCTTTCTTT.

The chain combines TRBV5-1 with TRBJ2-7, with 14 bases that match TRBD2. Germline CDR1 is SGHRS and CDR2 is YFSETQ. The CDR3 has 15 amino acids. V was pared by 4 bases and J by 7 bases, with 7 bases of the junction left unmatched. The CDR3 nucleotides read TGCGCCAGCAGCGTGGGACTAGCGGGAGTTCGAGAGCAGTACTTC. Its translation: CASSVGLAGVREQYF.

V and J are TRBV4-2 and TRBJ2-1, with D tentatively TRBD2 (6 bases). This CDR3 spans 14 amino acids. Trimming pared 0 bases from V and 12 bases from J, leaving 15 bases between. Looked up from germline, CDR1 is LGHNA and CDR2 is YNFKEQ. CDR3 sequence reads: CASSQEPGETRQFF. The CDR3 DNA reads TGTGCCAGCAGCCAAGAACCGGGAGAGACCCGGCAGTTCTTC.

The chain links TRBV15 to TRBJ2-3; 8 bases fit TRBD2. The CDR3 loop spans 14 amino acids. V was clipped by 4 bases and J by 4 bases; unmatched bases: 4. Per germline, CDR1 LNHNV and CDR2 YYDKDF (reference sequence). The CDR3 DNA follows: TGTGCCACCAGCACCGGGGGGGCTGCAGATACGCAGTATTTT. Its protein is CATSTGGAADTQYF.

The chain recombines TRBV9 with TRBJ2-5; D possibly uses TRBD1 or TRBD2 (5 bases each). Trimming shortened V by 2 bases and J by 4 bases, and 9 bases separated the two germline ends. CDR3 length: 13 residues. Germline lookup yields CDR1 SGDLS and CDR2 YYNGEE. DNA for the CDR3: TGTGCCAGCAGCGTGGGGGTCCGAGAGACCCAGTACTTC. It translates to CASSVGVRETQYF. Combining the CDR3 with reference TRBV9 and TRBJ2-5 gives the whole variable domain DSGVTQTPKHLITATGQRVTLRCSPRSGDLSVYWYQQSLDQGLQFLIQYYNGEERAKGNILERFSAQQFPDLHSELNLSSLELGDSALYFCASSVGVRETQYFGPGTRLLVL.

This clone turned up a few times. V usage is TRBV6-1 and J usage is TRBJ1-3, with D unresolved. Germline CDR1 and CDR2: MNHNS and SASEGT. With 6 bases removed from V and 0 bases from J, the gap between germline ends came to 12 bases. This CDR3 contains 15 residues. The CDR3 DNA follows: TGTGCCAGCAGGGGGTACAGTGACTCTGGAAACACCATATATTTT. Amino acids: CASRGYSDSGNTIYF.

V usage is TRBV5-1 and J usage is TRBJ2-5; D tentatively reads TRBD1 or TRBD2 (6 bases each). This CDR3 has 15 residues. V was cut by 2 bases and J by 4 bases, with 15 bases left in between. The germline V gene encodes CDR1 SGHRS and CDR2 YFSETQ. CDR3 coding DNA: TGCGCCAGCAGCTTCCTGGACGGAGGGGGAGAGACCCAGTACTTC. The encoded protein is CASSFLDGGGETQYF.

This clone came up once. The chain is built from TRBV7-9 and TRBJ2-6; no clear D. In germline, CDR1 is SEHNR, CDR2 FQNEAQ (reference sequence). The CDR3 has 16 residues. V lost 2 bases to trimming and J lost 2 bases, with 10 bases between them. The CDR3 sequence: CASSLLGGAGANVLTF. Written as DNA, the CDR3 is TGTGCCAGCAGCTTATTAGGTGGGGCTGGGGCCAACGTCCTGACTTTC.

This clone was detected a few times. V gene TRBV5-1 combines with J gene TRBJ1-3; D remains ambiguous. Looked up from germline, CDR1 is SGHRS and CDR2 is YFSETQ. The CDR3 consists of 12 residues. V lost 7 bases, J lost 4 bases, and 9 bases lay in between. DNA of the CDR3: TGCGCCAGCCCCCGGGAGGGAAACACCATATATTTT. Encoded protein: CASPREGNTIYF.

V usage is TRBV6-5 and J usage is TRBJ1-1, with a possible D match to TRBD1 (5 bases). The germline V gene has CDR1 MNHEY and CDR2 SVGAGI. The CDR3 runs to 13 residues. Trimming removed 7 bases from V and 4 bases from J, with 13 bases in between. The DNA of the CDR3 is TGTGCCAGCACCGCCCAGGGTAGCACTGAAGCTTTCTTT. Residues: CASTAQGSTEAFF.

This clone was seen only a few times. The chain is built from TRBV5-8 and TRBJ1-2; D is ambiguous. The V end was cut by 0 bases, the J end by 0 bases, with 9 bases between. This CDR3 comprises 15 residues. The germline CDR1 and CDR2 sequences are SGHTS and YDEGEE. The CDR3 coding sequence is TGTGCCAGCAGCTTGGGGGAACGCCCTAACTATGGCTACACCTTC. This gives the protein CASSLGERPNYGYTF.

The rearrangement joins TRBV10-3 to TRBJ2-5; 7 bases align to TRBD1. The V and J ends lost 6 bases and 7 bases, in that order; junction bases with no gene match: 11. Per germline, CDR1 ENHRY and CDR2 SYGVKD. There are 14 residues in the CDR3. In nucleotides, the CDR3 is TGTGCCATCAGCCCCTCACAGGGGTCGGGGACCCAGTACTTC. It codes for CAISPSQGSGTQYF.

The chain combines TRBV27 with TRBJ2-2; tentatively, D is TRBD2 (6 bases). From germline, CDR1 is MNHEY and CDR2 SMNVEV (reference sequence). Trimming left V 0 bases short and J 5 bases short, with 10 bases between. The CDR3 spans 15 residues. CDR3 region: CASSLSWTITGELFF. The CDR3 coding sequence is TGTGCCAGCAGTTTATCCTGGACTATTACCGGGGAGCTGTTTTTT.

The chain couples TRBV2 to TRBJ2-1; 13 positions match TRBD2. With V trimmed by 4 bases and J by 8 bases, 5 bases remained unmatched. The CDR3 loop spans 15 amino acids. The germline V gene encodes CDR1 SNHLY and CDR2 FYNNEI. The CDR3 region has the DNA TGTGCCAGCAGTGCGGGACTAGCGGGGAGATATGAGCAGTTCTTC. This sequence encodes CASSAGLAGRYEQFF.

The chain couples TRBV4-2 to TRBJ2-1; no reliable D call. V was shortened by 1 base and J by 7 bases, with 11 bases between the two germline ends. The CDR3 runs to 14 residues. Germline lookup yields CDR1 LGHNA and CDR2 YNFKEQ. The CDR3 coding sequence is TGTGCCAGCAGCCAAGGACCCTCAAATAATGAGCAGTTCTTC. Protein: CASSQGPSNNEQFF.

This clone counts as medium-sized (0.01 to 0.1%). The CDR3 protein is CASSLNYGGDEQYF. In DNA, the CDR3 is TGTGCCAGCAGCTTAAATTATGGGGGGGACGAGCAGTACTTC. The genes are TRBV11-2 and TRBJ2-7; 7 bases are a match to TRBD2. The CDR3 extends over 14 amino acids. CDR1 is SGHAT, CDR2 FQNNGV, per germline. V lost 2 bases and J lost 5; bases outside the gene matches: 6.

The V call is TRBV7-2, the J call TRBJ2-1; D ambiguous. V was pared by 0 bases and J by 6 bases, with 6 bases between. The CDR3 runs 13 residues. Per germline, CDR1 SGHTA and CDR2 FQGNSA. The DNA for the CDR3 is TGTGCCAGCAGCTTAGCCGTGGGCAATGAGCAGTTCTTC. Encoded protein: CASSLAVGNEQFF.

The chain has TRBV4-2 and TRBJ1-1; D remains ambiguous. This CDR3 contains 15 residues. Germline V gene data show CDR1 as LGHNA and CDR2 as YNFKEQ. V lost 0 bases, J lost 2 bases, and 10 bases lay in between. The CDR3 spells CASSQDGQLNTEAFF. CDR3 sequence (DNA): TGTGCCAGCAGCCAAGATGGTCAGCTTAACACTGAAGCTTTCTTT.

The genes are TRBV6-6 and TRBJ2-2; 10 bases align to TRBD2. The CDR3 spans 16 residues. The germline CDR1 and CDR2 sequences are MNHNY and SVGAGI (reference sequence). J lost 1 base, V lost 7 bases, and 6 bases had no gene match. The CDR3 DNA reads as TGTGCCAGCAAGGCTAGCGGGGGCCGGAACACCGGGGAGCTGTTTTTT. Protein product: CASKASGGRNTGELFF.

J is TRBJ1-5 and V is TRBV18; no clear D gene. This CDR3 has 16 residues. Germline V lookup: CDR1 KGHSH, CDR2 LQKENI. V was trimmed by 5 bases and J by 5 bases, leaving 19 bases between them. The CDR3 loop is CASSSYRVSGDQPQHF. The CDR3 DNA is TGTGCCAGCTCATCTTACCGGGTCTCCGGGGATCAGCCCCAGCATTTT.